This T cell receptor beta chain emerged from a study of T-cell reconstitution after alpha-beta-depleted transplantation in children. This clonotype was counted many times. Germline CDR1 MNHEY, CDR2 SVGEGT. J was trimmed by 2 bases and V by 4 bases; bases with no gene match: 5. The CDR3 has 16 residues. This sample's TCRbeta library carried unique molecular identifier barcodes. TCRdb itself ran the PCR reads through MiXCR, one entry per CDR3 protein. The profile shows tens of thousands of distinct CDR3 sequences, 4% to 5% of them singletons. The origin of this receptor is a boy in the first two years of life who had a stem cell transplant for acute myeloid leukemia, so the T cells may come from the graft donor. The chain combines TRBV6-2 or TRBV6-3 with TRBJ2-5; 12 bases match TRBD2. The material sequenced was PBMCs, mostly from graft donor cells, taken 180 days after TCRalphabeta/CD19-depleted stem cell transplant. CDR3 region: CASSSLTSGGQETQYF. The CDR3, as DNA: TGTGCCAGCAGTTCCCTGACTAGCGGGGGACAAGAGACCCAGTACTTC.